These T cell receptor beta chains were read from a single sample in a study of T cell responses to AZD1222 COVID-19 vaccine. The table came from immunoSEQ multiplex PCR; TCRdb's copy has only in-frame clones and leaves some out. Here the sample spans approximately 65,000 clones, roughly 90% being singletons. The starting material was peripheral blood, obtained on day 0 of AZD1222 vaccination. The receptors derive from an adult in good health. Each CDR3 is given with its conserved first and last residue. A D gene is named only where the DNA matches it firmly. Where a row states a size, it is once, few, many or the class of an expanded clone; other rows omit it.

j_gene: TRBJ2-1
abundance: once
v_gene: TRBV11-2
d_gene: TRBD1
CDR3nt: TGTGCCAGCAGATCAGGGGACAGAAAAGAGTTCTTC
CDR3aa: CASRSGDRKEFF

j_gene: TRBJ2-7
abundance: NA
v_gene: TRBV27
d_gene: TRBD1
CDR3nt: TGTGCCAGCAGGGACAGGGGAGTACCCTACGAGCAGTACTTC
CDR3aa: CASRDRGVPYEQYF

j_gene: TRBJ2-7
abundance: NA
v_gene: TRBV6-1
d_gene: NA
CDR3nt: TGTGCCAGCAGTGAATGGGGAGTAAGCTACGAGCAGTACTTC
CDR3aa: CASSEWGVSYEQYF

j_gene: TRBJ2-7
abundance: NA
v_gene: TRBV10-2
d_gene: TRBD2
CDR3nt: TGCGCCAGGGGGGGGGAACATTCCTACGAGCAGTACTTC
CDR3aa: CARGGEHSYEQYF

j_gene: TRBJ2-7
abundance: NA
v_gene: TRBV4-1
d_gene: TRBD1
CDR3nt: TGCGCCAGCAGCCCGCCGGGACAGGGGACGCAGTACTTC
CDR3aa: CASSPPGQGTQYF

j_gene: TRBJ1-4
abundance: NA
v_gene: TRBV28
d_gene: TRBD1
CDR3nt: TGTGCCAGCAGCCAGGACAGGGGGTCGTTGTTTTTT
CDR3aa: CASSQDRGSLFF

j_gene: TRBJ1-1
abundance: NA
v_gene: TRBV10-2
d_gene: NA
CDR3nt: TGCGCCAGCAGTGGCCCAACTGAAGCTTTCTTT
CDR3aa: CASSGPTEAFF

j_gene: TRBJ2-7
abundance: NA
v_gene: TRBV28
d_gene: TRBD1
CDR3nt: TGTGCCAGCAGTTCCGGGACAGCAACCTCCTACGAGCAGTACTTC
CDR3aa: CASSSGTATSYEQYF

j_gene: TRBJ2-7
abundance: NA
v_gene: TRBV7-9
d_gene: NA
CDR3nt: TGTGCCAGCAGCTTAGACAGCTCCTACGAGCAGTACTTC
CDR3aa: CASSLDSSYEQYF

j_gene: TRBJ2-7
abundance: NA
v_gene: TRBV19
d_gene: TRBD2
CDR3nt: TGTGCCAGTAGTATAATGGGGGGGACTAGCCCCTACGAGCAGTACTTC
CDR3aa: CASSIMGGTSPYEQYF

j_gene: TRBJ2-7
abundance: NA
v_gene: TRBV19
d_gene: NA
CDR3nt: TGTGCCAGTAGTATTGAGATGACCTACGAGCAGTACTTC
CDR3aa: CASSIEMTYEQYF

j_gene: TRBJ2-7
abundance: NA
v_gene: TRBV5-1
d_gene: TRBD2
CDR3nt: TGCGCCAGCAGCTTGGGGGGGACTAGCAGCGAGCAGTACTTC
CDR3aa: CASSLGGTSSEQYF

j_gene: TRBJ1-1
abundance: NA
v_gene: TRBV13
d_gene: NA
CDR3nt: TGTGCCAGCAGCTTAGCAGGCGATGCAATGAACACTGAAGCTTTCTTT
CDR3aa: CASSLAGDAMNTEAFF

j_gene: TRBJ2-6
abundance: NA
v_gene: TRBV28
d_gene: NA
CDR3nt: TGTGCCAGCAGCTACAACTCTGGGGCCAACGTCCTGACTTTC
CDR3aa: CASSYNSGANVLTF

j_gene: TRBJ2-7
abundance: NA
v_gene: TRBV5-1
d_gene: NA
CDR3nt: TGCGCCAGCAGCTTGTCGGGCAGGGCGGGCGAGCAGTACTTC
CDR3aa: CASSLSGRAGEQYF